These T cell receptor beta chains were read from a single sample in a study of blood T cells in healthy people across ages. TCRdb ran MiXCR on the 5' RACE reads and lists one entry per CDR3 protein. Of 1.5 million to 2 million distinct CDR3 sequences listed, about two fifths are singletons. Material for sequencing was blood. The receptors were gathered from a human donor in good health. The CDR3 runs from the conserved cysteine through the conserved F or W. Each record gives: clone size, J gene, D gene, V gene, CDR3 DNA, CDR3 protein. The D gene is left open where the match is weak. Size is omitted from some rows. Given values are once, few, many or a class for expanded clones.

>NA|TRBJ1-2|NA|TRBV24-1
TGTGCCACCAGTGATTTGCCCATGGACTATGGCTACACCTTC
CATSDLPMDYGYTF
>few|TRBJ1-2|NA|TRBV7-2
TGTGCCAGCAGCCCCAATCCTCTGGCGGGCTACACCTTC
CASSPNPLAGYTF
>NA|TRBJ2-1|TRBD2|TRBV20-1
TGCAGTGCTAGAGATCCCCTAGCGGGGGATCAACTGGGGCAGTTCTTC
CSARDPLAGDQLGQFF
>many|TRBJ2-1|NA|TRBV5-1
TGCGCCAGCAGCTTGGGCTACCGTACAGGGAACTCCTACAATGAGCAGTTCTTC
CASSLGYRTGNSYNEQFF
>NA|TRBJ2-1|TRBD1|TRBV5-5
TGTGCCAGCAGCGGCCGGGACAGGGGAGACAATGAGCAGTTCTTC
CASSGRDRGDNEQFF
>NA|TRBJ2-5|TRBD2|TRBV20-1
TGCAGTGCTAGAGTTCCTAGCGGGGGGGCTGGGACCCAGTACTTC
CSARVPSGGAGTQYF
>once|TRBJ2-1|NA|TRBV13
TGTGCCAGCAGCTCCCTTGGACGGCTGAATGAGCAGTTCTTC
CASSSLGRLNEQFF
>few|TRBJ2-7|TRBD1|TRBV11-2
TGTGCCAGCAGCTCACCGGGACAGGAATTCTCCTACGAGCAGTACTTC
CASSSPGQEFSYEQYF
>NA|TRBJ2-1|NA|TRBV12-3/TRBV12-4
TGTGCCAGCAGCAAACTCGCATACAATGAGCAGTTCTTC
CASSKLAYNEQFF
>once|TRBJ1-1|NA|TRBV10-3
TGTGCCATCAGTGAGTCCTACATGAACACTGAAGCTTTCTTT
CAISESYMNTEAFF
>few|TRBJ2-6|TRBD1|TRBV6-6
TGTGCCAGCAGCCCCCCGGGACAGGGTAATGGGGCCAACGTCCTGACTTTC
CASSPPGQGNGANVLTF
>few|TRBJ2-5|NA|TRBV7-3
TGTGCCAGCAGCTTAACGGGGGACAATCAAGAGACCCAGTACTTC
CASSLTGDNQETQYF
>NA|TRBJ2-3|TRBD1|TRBV9
TGTGCCAGCAGCGGGACAGGGGGCGAGATAGATACGCAGTATTTT
CASSGTGGEIDTQYF
>many|TRBJ1-1|NA|TRBV20-1
TGCAGTGCTAGCATTCGGGGTGCGGTCACTGAAGCTTTCTTT
CSASIRGAVTEAFF
>few|TRBJ2-4|TRBD2|TRBV24-1
TGTGCCACTTCTCCCACTAGCGGGGGGGCCGTGGCCAAAAACATTCAGTACTTC
CATSPTSGGAVAKNIQYF
>once|TRBJ1-5|NA|TRBV20-1
TGTAGTGCTAGAACAAATCGACCGCGGAGGAGGTTTGGCGATCAGCCCCAGCATTTT
CSARTNRPRRRFGDQPQHF
>NA|TRBJ2-3|TRBD2|TRBV7-3
TGTGCCAGCAGCTTTTTGGGCGGGGGGGTTTCAGATACGCAGTATTTT
CASSFLGGGVSDTQYF
>NA|TRBJ2-7|NA|TRBV27
TGTGTCAGCAGTACCTTGGGGAAGAGGACCTACGAGCAGTACTTC
CVSSTLGKRTYEQYF
>NA|TRBJ1-5|NA|TRBV12-3/TRBV12-4
TGTGCCAGCAGTTTAACCGGCCCCGATCAGCCCCAGCATTTT
CASSLTGPDQPQHF
>NA|TRBJ2-3|NA|TRBV7-2
TGTGCCAGCAGCTTAGAGGGACGGCAACAATGGGATACGCAGTATTTT
CASSLEGRQQWDTQYF
>NA|TRBJ2-1|TRBD2|TRBV4-3
TGCGCCAGCAGCCAACCTCTAGCGGGGGAAAACAATGAGCAGTTCTTC
CASSQPLAGENNEQFF
>NA|TRBJ2-1|NA|TRBV20-1
TGCAGTGCCAGAAGACCTAGAAGGATGGAGAACAATGAGCAGTTCTTC
CSARRPRRMENNEQFF
>few|TRBJ1-1|NA|TRBV27
TGTGCCAGCAGAACAGGGACGACTGAAGCTTTCTTT
CASRTGTTEAFF
>many|TRBJ2-3|NA|TRBV20-1
TGCAGTGCTAGAGCCAATTCACTACGCGGTACGCAGTATTTT
CSARANSLRGTQYF
>once|TRBJ2-5|NA|TRBV7-7
TGTGCTAGCAGCCCCAGGGGAGGGCTGGGGACCCAGTACTTC
CASSPRGGLGTQYF
>NA|TRBJ1-3|NA|TRBV29-1
TGCAGCGTAGAGAAAGGAGGGAGAAACTCCATATATTTT
CSVEKGGRNSIYF
>NA|TRBJ2-7|NA|TRBV9
TGTGCCAGCAGCGTGGGTGACATCCTCTACGAGCAGTACTTC
CASSVGDILYEQYF
>few|TRBJ2-1|TRBD2|TRBV20-1
TGCAGTGCCCGAAATCGACTAGCGGGGGGGTACAATGAGCAGTTCTTC
CSARNRLAGGYNEQFF
>NA|TRBJ2-3|NA|TRBV5-1
TGCGCCAGCAGCTTTTTGACCCCTGGCACAGATACGCAGTATTTT
CASSFLTPGTDTQYF
>NA|TRBJ2-7|TRBD2|TRBV27
TGTGCCAGCGGAGACGGGAGACTAGCGGGGCGCCCTTACGAGCAGTACTTC
CASGDGRLAGRPYEQYF
>NA|TRBJ1-6|TRBD1|TRBV7-8
TGTGCCAGCAGCTCTCGACAGGGATCCAATTCACCCCTCCACTTT
CASSSRQGSNSPLHF
>NA|TRBJ2-1|TRBD2|TRBV20-1
TGCAGTGCTGGTAGCGGGTCCCCGAGGAATGAGCAGTTCTTC
CSAGSGSPRNEQFF
>few|TRBJ2-1|NA|TRBV5-1
TGCGCCAGCAGCTTGGAAGCCGGAAACAATGAGCAGTTCTTC
CASSLEAGNNEQFF
>NA|TRBJ1-2|TRBD1|TRBV7-9
TGTGCCAGCAACTTAGGGACAGGACTATCTAACTATGGCTACACCTTC
CASNLGTGLSNYGYTF
>few|TRBJ2-7|NA|TRBV6-5
TGTGCCAGCAGGTACAGGGTTGGGACCTACGAGCAGTACTTC
CASRYRVGTYEQYF
>few|TRBJ2-6|TRBD1|TRBV20-1
TGCAGCGCTACATGGACAGGGAGCTCTGGGGCCAACGTCCTGACTTTC
CSATWTGSSGANVLTF
>NA|TRBJ2-2|NA|TRBV4-3
TGCGCCAGCAGCCAAGTAGGTCCGGCACGGAACACCGGGGAGCTGTTTTTT
CASSQVGPARNTGELFF
>NA|TRBJ1-2|NA|TRBV28
TGTGCCACTACGAGGGAGGTAACTAACTATGGCTACACCTTC
CATTREVTNYGYTF
>NA|TRBJ1-5|NA|TRBV4-2
TGTGCCAGCAGCCCGGCGACAGATAGCAATCAGCCCCAGCATTTT
CASSPATDSNQPQHF
>NA|TRBJ1-1|NA|TRBV19
TGTGCCAGTAGTACTTATCGGACGGTGAACACTGAAGCTTTCTTT
CASSTYRTVNTEAFF
>NA|TRBJ2-7|NA|TRBV28
TGTGCCAGCAGTTTAATTCTTGGCGGGGGCCTCGACGAGCAGTACTTC
CASSLILGGGLDEQYF
>few|TRBJ2-1|NA|TRBV18
TGTGCCAGCTCACCACCGGGAGGTAGTGGCGATGAGCAGTTCTTC
CASSPPGGSGDEQFF
>NA|TRBJ1-2|NA|TRBV10-3
TGTGCCACCCGATGGGCAGAGGGGGGCTACACCTTC
CATRWAEGGYTF
>NA|TRBJ2-7|NA|TRBV24-1
TGTGCCACCAGTCCGACCGTGGGCCACGAGCAGTACTTC
CATSPTVGHEQYF
>NA|TRBJ1-5|NA|TRBV7-6
TGTGCCAGCAGCTTATTCGAGGGTTCTCAGCCCCAGCATTTT
CASSLFEGSQPQHF
>few|TRBJ2-4|NA|TRBV19
TGTGCCAGTAGTCTGGACTCTCGTATTGATGAGCAGTACTTC
CASSLDSRIDEQYF
>NA|TRBJ2-4|TRBD2|TRBV7-9
TGTGCCAGCAGCTGGAACACTCCCACTGGGGGGGAGCAGTACTTC
CASSWNTPTGGEQYF
>NA|TRBJ1-1|NA|TRBV29-1
TGCAGCAGTTCGCGTAGTCACAACACTGAAGCTTTCTTT
CSSSRSHNTEAFF